The clone carrying this TCR beta chain was detected only once. The sample belongs to a study of blood T cell repertoires in COVID-19. About the study: Sources were T cells, B-cell-depleted T cells, or PBMCs; the material itself was cDNA or gDNA.

Residents of 24 US areas, aged about 18 to 95 years, made up the participants. Grouping used clinical history reported by participants in a survey and questionnaire. Germline trimming cut 3 bases from V and 0 bases from J; bases unmatched to any gene: 10. The germline V gene has CDR1 LNHDA and CDR2 SQIVND (reference sequence). The CDR3 is 18 amino acids. Sequenced by immunoSEQ multiplex PCR; TCRdb stores in-frame clones only, minus some. The data contain over 200,000 clones, 85% to 90% of them singletons. Sequencing used PBMCs or T cells enriched from blood (not recorded which). J is TRBJ2-1 and V is TRBV19; 8 positions agree with TRBD2. The source of this sequence is a man aged 25-45 years who had recovered from COVID-19. CDR3: CASSIRLARSYSYNEQFF. The CDR3 nucleotides read TGTGCCAGTAGTATTAGACTAGCGAGATCATACTCCTACAATGAGCAGTTCTTC. Using reference TRBV19 and TRBJ2-1 for the parts outside the CDR3, the full variable domain is DGGITQSPKYLFRKEGQNVTLSCEQNLNHDAMYWYRQDPGQGLRLIYYSQIVNDFQKGDIAEGYSVSREKKESFPLTVTSAQKNPTAFYLCASSIRLARSYSYNEQFFGPGTRLTVL.